This T cell receptor beta chain appears in the sequencing data of a study of CD8+ T cells in alopecia areata. With V trimmed by 8 bases and J by 7 bases, 9 bases remained unmatched. The CDR3 runs 16 residues. CDR1 and CDR2 (germline): MNHEY, SMNVEV (reference sequence). A note on this clone: What it binds is not known.

Treatment reported: oral pan-JAK inhibitor, 5-10 mg twice daily. Researchers gathered lesional scalp punch biopsies and peripheral blood from patients with alopecia areata. In each case, RNA was isolated and then reverse transcribed into cDNA as the sequencing template. This table comes from immunoSEQ multiplex PCR, and its TCRdb copy is limited to in-frame clones, with some not included. The data hold about 140,000 clones, with around 86% observed a single time. Findings of the study overall: Throughout tofacitinib, many expanded lesional clones continued to persist in scalp and blood. Normal skin's resident alphabeta T cells are also sequenced in scalp samples.

This specimen consisted of CD8+ T cells sorted from blood, obtained at week 4, from a patient treated with tofacitinib. The V and J genes are TRBV27 and TRBJ2-2; 14 bases are a match to TRBD2. The receptor was derived from a human donor with alopecia areata. In DNA form, the CDR3 reads TGTGCCAGCGCCGGACTAGCGGGAGGATACGACGGGGAGCTGTTTTTT. Translated, it gives CASAGLAGGYDGELFF.